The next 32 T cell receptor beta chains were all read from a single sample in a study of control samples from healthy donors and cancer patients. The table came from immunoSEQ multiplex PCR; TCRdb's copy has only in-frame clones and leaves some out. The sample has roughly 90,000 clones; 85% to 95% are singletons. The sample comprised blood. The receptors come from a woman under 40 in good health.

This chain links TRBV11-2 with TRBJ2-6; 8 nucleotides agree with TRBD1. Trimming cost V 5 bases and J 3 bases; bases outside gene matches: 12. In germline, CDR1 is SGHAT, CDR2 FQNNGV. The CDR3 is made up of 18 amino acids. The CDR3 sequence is CASSTHDRGPRGANVLTF. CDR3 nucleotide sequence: TGTGCCAGCAGCACACACGACAGGGGTCCCCGTGGGGCCAACGTCCTGACTTTC.

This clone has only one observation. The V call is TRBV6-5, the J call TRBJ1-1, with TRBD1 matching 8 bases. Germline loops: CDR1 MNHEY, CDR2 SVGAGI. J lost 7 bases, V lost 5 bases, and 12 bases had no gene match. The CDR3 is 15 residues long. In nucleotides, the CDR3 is TGTGCCAGCAGTACGGAGGACGGGACAGGAGGTGAAGCTTTCTTT. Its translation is CASSTEDGTGGEAFF.

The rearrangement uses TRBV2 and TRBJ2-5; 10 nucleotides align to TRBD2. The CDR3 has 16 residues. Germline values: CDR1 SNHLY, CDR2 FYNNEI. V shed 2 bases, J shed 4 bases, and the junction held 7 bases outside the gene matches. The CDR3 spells CASSEWLAGEGETQYF. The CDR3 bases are TGTGCCAGCAGTGAATGGCTAGCGGGAGAGGGAGAGACCCAGTACTTC.

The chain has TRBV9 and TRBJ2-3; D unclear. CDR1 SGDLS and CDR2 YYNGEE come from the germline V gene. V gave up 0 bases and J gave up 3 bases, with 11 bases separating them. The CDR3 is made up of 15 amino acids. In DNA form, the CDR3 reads TGTGCCAGCAGCGTAGGAGTTAGGCGAACAGATACGCAGTATTTT. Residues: CASSVGVRRTDTQYF.

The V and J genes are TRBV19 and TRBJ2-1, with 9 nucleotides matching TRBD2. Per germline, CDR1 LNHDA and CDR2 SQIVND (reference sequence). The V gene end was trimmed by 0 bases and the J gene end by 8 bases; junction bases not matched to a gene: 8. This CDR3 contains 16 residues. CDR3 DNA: TGTGCCAGTAGTATAGATCGACTAGCGGCCGTCGATGAGCAGTTCTTC. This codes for CASSIDRLAAVDEQFF.

The DNA of the CDR3 is TGTGCCAGCAGCTCTAGGGGGACACCCTACAATGAGCAGTTCTTC. The encoded protein is CASSSRGTPYNEQFF. The chain combines TRBV9 with TRBJ2-1; tentatively, D is TRBD1 (6 bases). Trimming took 4 bases from V and 2 from J, leaving 13 bases between them. Germline CDR1 is SGDLS and CDR2 is YYNGEE. This CDR3 has 15 amino acids.

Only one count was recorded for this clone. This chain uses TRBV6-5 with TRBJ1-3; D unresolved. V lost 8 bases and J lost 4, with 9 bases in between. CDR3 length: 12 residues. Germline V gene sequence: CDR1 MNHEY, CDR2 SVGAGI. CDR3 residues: CASGVAGNTIYF. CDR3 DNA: TGTGCCAGCGGGGTGGCAGGAAACACCATATATTTT.

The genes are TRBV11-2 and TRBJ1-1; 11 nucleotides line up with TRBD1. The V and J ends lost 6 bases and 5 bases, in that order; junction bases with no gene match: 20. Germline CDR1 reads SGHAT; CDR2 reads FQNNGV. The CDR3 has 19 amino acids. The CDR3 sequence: CASRTLLGSRTGGRTEAFF. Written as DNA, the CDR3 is TGTGCCAGCAGAACTTTGTTGGGATCTCGGACAGGGGGCCGGACTGAAGCTTTCTTT.

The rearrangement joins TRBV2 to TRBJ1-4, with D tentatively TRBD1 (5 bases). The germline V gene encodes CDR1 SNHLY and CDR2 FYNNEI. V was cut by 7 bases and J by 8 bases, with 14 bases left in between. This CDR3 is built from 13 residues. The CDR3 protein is CASKLQGTEKLFF. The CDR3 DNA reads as TGTGCCAGCAAGTTGCAGGGAACAGAAAAACTGTTTTTT.

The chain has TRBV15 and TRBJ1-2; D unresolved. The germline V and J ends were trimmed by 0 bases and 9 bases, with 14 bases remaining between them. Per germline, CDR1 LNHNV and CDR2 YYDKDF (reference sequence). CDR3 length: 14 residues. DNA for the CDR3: TGTGCCACCAGCAGAGATCGGAACTGGATACGCTACACCTTC. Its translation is CATSRDRNWIRYTF.

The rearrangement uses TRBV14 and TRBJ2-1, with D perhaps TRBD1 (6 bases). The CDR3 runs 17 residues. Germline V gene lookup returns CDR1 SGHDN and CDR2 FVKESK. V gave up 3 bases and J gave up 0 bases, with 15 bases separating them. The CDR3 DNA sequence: TGTGCCAGCAGCCAGATGAGGACAGCAAGCTCCTACAATGAGCAGTTCTTC. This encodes CASSQMRTASSYNEQFF.

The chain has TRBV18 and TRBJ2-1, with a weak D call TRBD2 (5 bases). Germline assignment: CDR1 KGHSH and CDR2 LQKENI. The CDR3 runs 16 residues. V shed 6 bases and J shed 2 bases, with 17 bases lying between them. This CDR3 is CASSPERSFPYNEQFF. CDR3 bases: TGTGCCAGCTCGCCAGAGCGGAGTTTTCCCTACAATGAGCAGTTCTTC. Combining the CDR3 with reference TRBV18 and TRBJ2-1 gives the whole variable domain NAGVMQNPRHLVRRRGQEARLRCSPMKGHSHVYWYRQLPEEGLKFMVYLQKENIIDESGMPKERFSAEFPKEGPSILRIQQVVRGDSAAYFCASSPERSFPYNEQFFGPGTRLTVL.

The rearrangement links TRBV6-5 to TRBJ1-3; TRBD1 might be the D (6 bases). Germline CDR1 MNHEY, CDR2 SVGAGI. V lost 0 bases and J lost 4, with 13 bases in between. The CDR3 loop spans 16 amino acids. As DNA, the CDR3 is TGTGCCAGCAGTTACTCGTGGCAGGGGAGGGGAAACACCATATATTTT. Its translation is CASSYSWQGRGNTIYF.

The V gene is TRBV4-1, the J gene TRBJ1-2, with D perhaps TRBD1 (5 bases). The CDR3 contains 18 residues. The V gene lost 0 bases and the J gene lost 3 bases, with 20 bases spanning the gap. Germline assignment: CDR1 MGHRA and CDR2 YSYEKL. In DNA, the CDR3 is TGCGCCAGCAGCCAAGACCTAGGTCTTTCGGGACGTCACTATGGCTACACCTTC. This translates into CASSQDLGLSGRHYGYTF.

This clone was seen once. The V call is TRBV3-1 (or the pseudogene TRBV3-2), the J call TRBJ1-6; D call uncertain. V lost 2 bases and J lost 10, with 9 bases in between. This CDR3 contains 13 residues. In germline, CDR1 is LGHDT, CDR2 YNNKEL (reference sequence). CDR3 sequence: CASSQPHESPLHF. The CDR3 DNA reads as TGTGCCAGCAGCCAACCTCACGAATCACCCCTCCACTTT.

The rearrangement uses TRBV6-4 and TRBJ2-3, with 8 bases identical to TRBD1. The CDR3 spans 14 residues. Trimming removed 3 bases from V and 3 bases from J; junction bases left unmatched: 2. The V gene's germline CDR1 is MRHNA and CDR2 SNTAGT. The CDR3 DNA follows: TGTGCCAGCAGTGAAGGACAGGGAACAGATACGCAGTATTTT. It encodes CASSEGQGTDTQYF.

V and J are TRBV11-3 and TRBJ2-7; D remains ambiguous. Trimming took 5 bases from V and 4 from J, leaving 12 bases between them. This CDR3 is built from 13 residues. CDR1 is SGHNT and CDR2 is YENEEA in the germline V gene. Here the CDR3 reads CASSPYSKYEQYF. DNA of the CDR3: TGTGCCAGCAGCCCTTACTCGAAGTACGAGCAGTACTTC.

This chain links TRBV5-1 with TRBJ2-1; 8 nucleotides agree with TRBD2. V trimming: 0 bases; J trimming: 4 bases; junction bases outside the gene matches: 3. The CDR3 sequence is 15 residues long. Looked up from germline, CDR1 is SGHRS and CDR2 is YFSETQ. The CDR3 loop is CASSLGAGVYNEQFF. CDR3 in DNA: TGCGCCAGCAGCTTGGGAGCGGGAGTATACAATGAGCAGTTCTTC. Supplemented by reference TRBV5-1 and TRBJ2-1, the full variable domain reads KAGVTQTPRYLIKTRGQQVTLSCSPISGHRSVSWYQQTPGQGLQFLFEYFSETQRNKGNFPGRFSGRQFSNSRSEMNVSTLELGDSALYLCASSLGAGVYNEQFFGPGTRLTVL.

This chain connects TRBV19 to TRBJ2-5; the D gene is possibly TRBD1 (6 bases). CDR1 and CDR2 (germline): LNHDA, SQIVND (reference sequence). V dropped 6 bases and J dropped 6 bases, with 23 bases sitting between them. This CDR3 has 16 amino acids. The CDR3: CASSRSGRGGLKTQYF. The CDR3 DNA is TGTGCCAGTAGCAGATCCGGTCGTGGGGGCCTAAAGACCCAGTACTTC.

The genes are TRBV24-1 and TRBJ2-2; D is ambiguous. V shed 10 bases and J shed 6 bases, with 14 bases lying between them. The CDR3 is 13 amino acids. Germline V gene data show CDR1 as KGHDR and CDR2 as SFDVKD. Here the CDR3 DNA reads TGTGCCACTTCAATTTGGGGTTCCGGGGAGCTGTTTTTT. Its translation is CATSIWGSGELFF.

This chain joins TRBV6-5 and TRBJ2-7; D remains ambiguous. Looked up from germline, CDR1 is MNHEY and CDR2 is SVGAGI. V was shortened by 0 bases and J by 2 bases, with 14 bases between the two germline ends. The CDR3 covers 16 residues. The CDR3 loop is CASSYSVGISPYEQYF. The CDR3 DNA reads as TGTGCCAGCAGTTACTCGGTAGGGATTTCTCCCTACGAGCAGTACTTC.

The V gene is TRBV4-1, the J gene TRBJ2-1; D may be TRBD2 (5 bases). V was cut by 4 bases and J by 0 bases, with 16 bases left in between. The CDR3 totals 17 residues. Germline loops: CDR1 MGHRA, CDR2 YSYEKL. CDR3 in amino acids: CASSRFEAGYSYNEQFF. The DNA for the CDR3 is TGCGCCAGCAGCCGCTTTGAGGCGGGCTACTCCTACAATGAGCAGTTCTTC.

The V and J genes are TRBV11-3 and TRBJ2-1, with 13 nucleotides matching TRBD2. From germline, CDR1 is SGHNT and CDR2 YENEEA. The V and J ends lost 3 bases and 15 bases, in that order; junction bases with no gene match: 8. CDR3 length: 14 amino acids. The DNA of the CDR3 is TGTGCCAGCAGCTTTAGGACTAGCGGGGGACATGTGTTCTTC. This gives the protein CASSFRTSGGHVFF.

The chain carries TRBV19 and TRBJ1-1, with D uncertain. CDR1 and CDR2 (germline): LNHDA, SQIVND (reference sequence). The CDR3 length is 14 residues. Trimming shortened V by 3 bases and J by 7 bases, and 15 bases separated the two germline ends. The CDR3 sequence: CASSIHADPREAFF. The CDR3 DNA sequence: TGTGCCAGTAGTATCCACGCAGACCCACGTGAAGCTTTCTTT.

The CDR3 DNA sequence: TGTGCCAGCAGTACCGTCCCGGGACAGGGGTCTAATGAAAAACTGTTTTTT. Its translation: CASSTVPGQGSNEKLFF. The chain links TRBV2 to TRBJ1-4; TRBD1 matches at 10 bases. Germline V lookup: CDR1 SNHLY, CDR2 FYNNEI. The CDR3 sequence is 17 residues long. V dropped 5 bases and J dropped 3; count of bases not matched to a gene: 9.

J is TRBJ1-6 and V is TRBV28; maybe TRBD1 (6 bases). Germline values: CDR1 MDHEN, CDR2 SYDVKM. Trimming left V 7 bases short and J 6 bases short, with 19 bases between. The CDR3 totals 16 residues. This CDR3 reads CASTSTTGALNSPLHF. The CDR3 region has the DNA TGTGCCAGCACCTCCACGACGGGGGCCCTTAATTCACCCCTCCACTTT.

The DNA of the CDR3 is TGTGCCAGCAGCCCAAGACGACTGGGGACCGAGCGTGGAGGTCCCCAGCATTTT. This encodes CASSPRRLGTERGGPQHF. This chain uses TRBV7-8 with TRBJ1-5; D is possibly TRBD1 (5 bases). Germline CDR1 and CDR2: SGHVS and FQNEAQ. The V end lost 5 bases, the J end lost 10 bases, and 30 bases lay between the germline ends. The CDR3 covers 18 residues.

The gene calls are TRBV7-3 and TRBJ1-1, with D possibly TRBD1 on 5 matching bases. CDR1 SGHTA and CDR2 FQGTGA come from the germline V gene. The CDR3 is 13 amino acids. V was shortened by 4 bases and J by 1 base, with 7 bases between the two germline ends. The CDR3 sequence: CASSWTKNTEAFF. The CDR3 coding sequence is TGTGCCAGCAGCTGGACAAAGAACACTGAAGCTTTCTTT.

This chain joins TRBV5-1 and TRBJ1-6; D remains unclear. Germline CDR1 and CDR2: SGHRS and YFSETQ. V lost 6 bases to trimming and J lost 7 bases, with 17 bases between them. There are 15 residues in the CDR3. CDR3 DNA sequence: TGCGCCAGCACCTCAAGCGCGGACGGGAATTCACCCCTCCACTTT. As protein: CASTSSADGNSPLHF.

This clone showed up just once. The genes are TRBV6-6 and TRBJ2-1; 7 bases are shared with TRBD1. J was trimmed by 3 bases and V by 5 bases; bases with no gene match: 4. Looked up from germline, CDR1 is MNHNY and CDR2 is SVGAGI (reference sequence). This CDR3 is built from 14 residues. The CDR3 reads CASSIQGVYNEQFF. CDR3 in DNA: TGTGCCAGCAGTATTCAGGGGGTCTACAATGAGCAGTTCTTC.

The CDR3 sequence is CASSVRTSVGTDTQYF. The CDR3 bases are TGTGCCAGCAGCGTACGAACTAGCGTGGGAACAGATACGCAGTATTTT. V is TRBV9 and J is TRBJ2-3; TRBD2 agrees at 7 bases. Germline V gene data show CDR1 as SGDLS and CDR2 as YYNGEE. The J segment lost 3 bases and the V segment lost 1 base, leaving 8 bases of the junction unmatched. This CDR3 comprises 16 residues.

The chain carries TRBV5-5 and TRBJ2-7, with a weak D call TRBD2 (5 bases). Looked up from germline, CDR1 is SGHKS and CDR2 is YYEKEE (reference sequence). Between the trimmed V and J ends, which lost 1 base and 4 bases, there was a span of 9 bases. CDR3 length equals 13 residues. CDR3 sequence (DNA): TGTGCCAGCAGCTTGAGCTCGGGATACGAGCAGTACTTC. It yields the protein CASSLSSGYEQYF.